A selection of T cell receptor beta chains follows, all from one sample in a study of early T cells in non-severe SARS-CoV-2 infection. TCRdb reanalysed the 5' RACE reads using MiXCR and keeps one entry per CDR3 protein. Of more than 60,000 distinct CDR3 sequences listed, about 10% were seen once; the top ten hold 5.9%. The source material was whole blood. The receptors here all came from an adult who was a healthcare worker with PCR-confirmed SARS-CoV-2 infection or an uninfected control (not recorded which). Both conserved end residues are trimmed from each CDR3.

v_gene: TRBV6-2/TRBV6-3
CDR3aa: ASRYLNSPLH

v_gene: TRBV20-1
CDR3aa: SAPTEALNEKLF

v_gene: TRBV7-9
CDR3aa: ASSRTAGVAGANVLT

v_gene: TRBV20-1
CDR3aa: SAPGGAGGYQETQY

v_gene: TRBV12-3/TRBV12-4
CDR3aa: ASNRGRNPRGNGELF

v_gene: TRBV5-4
CDR3aa: ASSLEASGKMYNEQF

v_gene: TRBV11-2
CDR3aa: ASSQTGVSNYGYT

v_gene: TRBV12-3/TRBV12-4
CDR3aa: ASTKMGGNSPLH

v_gene: TRBV4-3
CDR3aa: ASSQDTGDQPQH

v_gene: TRBV6-2/TRBV6-3
CDR3aa: ASSSPLLEQY

v_gene: TRBV7-9
CDR3aa: ASSLVQGAYNSPLH

v_gene: TRBV29-1
CDR3aa: SVGPSGTEAF

v_gene: TRBV9
CDR3aa: ASSPRDEGTDTQY

v_gene: TRBV30
CDR3aa: ACDRDANTGELF

v_gene: TRBV7-2
CDR3aa: ASSSTSGADTQY

v_gene: TRBV6-5
CDR3aa: ASSSDREGYQPQH

v_gene: TRBV4-1
CDR3aa: ASSQDQQGYGGYT

v_gene: TRBV27
CDR3aa: ASSSGSTSGGSYNEQF

v_gene: TRBV7-2
CDR3aa: ASSSRPGGQAYEQY

v_gene: TRBV15
CDR3aa: ATSRDAPGGTNTEAF

v_gene: TRBV7-9
CDR3aa: ASKTGNTQY

v_gene: TRBV29-1
CDR3aa: SVFLYGQANTGELF

v_gene: TRBV9
CDR3aa: ASTQVRVNTEAF

v_gene: TRBV20-1
CDR3aa: SATMTNTDTQY

v_gene: TRBV6-1
CDR3aa: ASRGGGTDTQY

v_gene: TRBV2
CDR3aa: ASRTGGEEQF

v_gene: TRBV14
CDR3aa: ASSQFGGTDTQY

v_gene: TRBV9
CDR3aa: ASSVLSGGDTQY

v_gene: TRBV20-1
CDR3aa: SAGIFGSYEQY

v_gene: TRBV5-1
CDR3aa: ASSPTESTDTQY

v_gene: TRBV6-1
CDR3aa: ASKDRGTDTQY

v_gene: TRBV7-2
CDR3aa: ASSPTDRGREKLF

v_gene: TRBV6-5
CDR3aa: ASVTEEGTEAF

v_gene: TRBV29-1
CDR3aa: SGTDNEKLF

v_gene: TRBV6-5
CDR3aa: ASSYDSYYGYT

v_gene: TRBV5-4
CDR3aa: ASRMGTDTQY

v_gene: TRBV7-9
CDR3aa: ASSVGGSSYEQY

v_gene: TRBV7-2
CDR3aa: ASSPDPRVQLNYEQY

v_gene: TRBV5-1
CDR3aa: ASGRGKGTEAF

v_gene: TRBV11-2
CDR3aa: ASSSGQGAMEAKNTEAF

v_gene: TRBV2
CDR3aa: ASSVGPGLAVTDTQY

v_gene: TRBV20-1
CDR3aa: SAVATGGYEQY

v_gene: TRBV5-8
CDR3aa: ASNQGQTYSYEQY

v_gene: TRBV7-8
CDR3aa: ASSLEGHNEQF

v_gene: TRBV7-8
CDR3aa: ASSSPSAGSSYNSPLH

v_gene: TRBV29-1
CDR3aa: SVEDFGQGYNEQF

v_gene: TRBV7-7
CDR3aa: ASSPGGGPDTGELF

v_gene: TRBV25-1
CDR3aa: ASSKGNRPNQPQH

v_gene: TRBV20-1
CDR3aa: SATYDPASDTQY

v_gene: TRBV27
CDR3aa: ASSLYQGNGELF

v_gene: TRBV5-7
CDR3aa: ASSREAGHNEQF

v_gene: TRBV4-2
CDR3aa: ASSQDRAGKGKLF

v_gene: TRBV12-3/TRBV12-4
CDR3aa: ASSRTSGILNEQF

v_gene: TRBV20-1
CDR3aa: SARTEQARFEQY

v_gene: TRBV7-2
CDR3aa: ASSVIRLAGEGSTDTQY

v_gene: TRBV29-1
CDR3aa: SARDNEKLF

v_gene: TRBV20-1
CDR3aa: SARDLGRNSPLH

v_gene: TRBV11-1
CDR3aa: ASSSSGTEINTGELF

v_gene: TRBV11-2
CDR3aa: ASSYDGSSYNEQF

v_gene: TRBV20-1
CDR3aa: SPRLGRADTQY